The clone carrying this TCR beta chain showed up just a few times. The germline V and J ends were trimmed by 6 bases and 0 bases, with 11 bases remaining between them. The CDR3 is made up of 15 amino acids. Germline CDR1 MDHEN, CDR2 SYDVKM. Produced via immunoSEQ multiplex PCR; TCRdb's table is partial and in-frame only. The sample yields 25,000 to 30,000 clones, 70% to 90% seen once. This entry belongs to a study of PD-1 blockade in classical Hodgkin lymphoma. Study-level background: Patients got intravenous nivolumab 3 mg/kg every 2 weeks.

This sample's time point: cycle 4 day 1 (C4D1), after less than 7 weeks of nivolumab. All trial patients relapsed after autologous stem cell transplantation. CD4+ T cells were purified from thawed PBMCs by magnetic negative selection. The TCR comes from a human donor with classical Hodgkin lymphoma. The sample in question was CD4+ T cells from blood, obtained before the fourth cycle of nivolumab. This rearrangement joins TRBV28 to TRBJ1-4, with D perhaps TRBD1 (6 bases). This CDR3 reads CASRPAGATNEKLFF. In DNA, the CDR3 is TGTGCCAGCAGACCCGCAGGGGCAACTAATGAAAAACTGTTTTTT.